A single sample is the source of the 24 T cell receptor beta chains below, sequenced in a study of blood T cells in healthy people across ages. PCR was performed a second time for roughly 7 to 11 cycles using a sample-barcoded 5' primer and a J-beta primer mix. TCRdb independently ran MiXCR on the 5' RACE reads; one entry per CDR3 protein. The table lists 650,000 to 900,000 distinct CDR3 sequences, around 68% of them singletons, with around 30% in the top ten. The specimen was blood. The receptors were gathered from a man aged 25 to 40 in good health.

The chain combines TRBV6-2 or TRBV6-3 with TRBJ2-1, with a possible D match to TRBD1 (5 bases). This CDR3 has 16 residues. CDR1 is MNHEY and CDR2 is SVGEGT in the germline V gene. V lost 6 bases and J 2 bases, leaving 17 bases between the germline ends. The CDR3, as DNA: TGTGCCAGCAGACCTAATCAGGGTTGGCCCTACAATGAGCAGTTCTTC. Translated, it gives CASRPNQGWPYNEQFF.

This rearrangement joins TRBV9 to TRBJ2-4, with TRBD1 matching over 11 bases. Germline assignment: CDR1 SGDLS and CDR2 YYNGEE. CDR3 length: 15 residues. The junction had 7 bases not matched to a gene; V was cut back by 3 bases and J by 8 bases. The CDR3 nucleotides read TGTGCCAGCAGCGGGAGGGGGACAGGGGGGGACATTCAGTACTTC. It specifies CASSGRGTGGDIQYF.

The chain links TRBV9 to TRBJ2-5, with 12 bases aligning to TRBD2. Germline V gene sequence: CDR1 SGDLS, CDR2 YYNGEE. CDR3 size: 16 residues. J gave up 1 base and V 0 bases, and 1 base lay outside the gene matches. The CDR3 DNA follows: TGTGCCAGCAGCGTAGAGACTAGCGGGGGCCAAGAGACCCAGTACTTC. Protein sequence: CASSVETSGGQETQYF. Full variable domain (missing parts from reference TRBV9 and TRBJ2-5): DSGVTQTPKHLITATGQRVTLRCSPRSGDLSVYWYQQSLDQGLQFLIQYYNGEERAKGNILERFSAQQFPDLHSELNLSSLELGDSALYFCASSVETSGGQETQYFGPGTRLLVL.

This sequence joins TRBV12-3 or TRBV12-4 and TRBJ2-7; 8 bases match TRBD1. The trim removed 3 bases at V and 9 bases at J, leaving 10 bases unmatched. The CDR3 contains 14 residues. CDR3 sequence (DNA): TGTGCCAGCAGTTTCCGGGACAGGCAAGAGGTGCAGTACTTC. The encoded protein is CASSFRDRQEVQYF.

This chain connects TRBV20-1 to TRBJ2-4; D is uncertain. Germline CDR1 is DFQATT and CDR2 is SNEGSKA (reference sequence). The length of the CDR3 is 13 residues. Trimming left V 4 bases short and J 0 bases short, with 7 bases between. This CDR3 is CSATVLAKNIQYF. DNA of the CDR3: TGCAGTGCTACCGTACTAGCCAAAAACATTCAGTACTTC.

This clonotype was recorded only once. The DNA of the CDR3 is TGTGCCAGCATCCCCGGGGGGGATCGCTACGAGCAGTACTTC. It yields the protein CASIPGGDRYEQYF. The J gene is TRBJ2-7, the V gene TRBV21-1; the table names TRBD1, a call not compared with the DNA. TRBV21-1 is a documented pseudogene. The CDR3 runs to 14 residues.

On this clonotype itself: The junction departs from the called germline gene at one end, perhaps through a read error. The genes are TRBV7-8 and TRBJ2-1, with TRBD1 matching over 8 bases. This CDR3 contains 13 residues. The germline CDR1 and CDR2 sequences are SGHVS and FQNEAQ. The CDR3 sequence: CASLDRVDNEQLF. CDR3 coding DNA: TGTGCCAGCTTGGACAGGGTTGACAATGAGCAGTTATTC.

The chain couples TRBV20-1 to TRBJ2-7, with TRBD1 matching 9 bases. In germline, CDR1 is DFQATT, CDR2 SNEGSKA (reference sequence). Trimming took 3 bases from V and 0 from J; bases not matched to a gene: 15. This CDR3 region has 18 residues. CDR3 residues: CSARGTGLPYPSSYEQYF. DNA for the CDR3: TGCAGTGCTAGGGGGACAGGGCTTCCCTATCCGAGCTCCTACGAGCAGTACTTC.

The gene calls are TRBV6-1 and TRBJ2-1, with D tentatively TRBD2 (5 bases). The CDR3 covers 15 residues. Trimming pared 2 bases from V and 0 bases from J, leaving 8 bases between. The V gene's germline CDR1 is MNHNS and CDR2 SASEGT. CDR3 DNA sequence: TGTGCCAGCAGTGAAAAGCGGAGCTCCTACAATGAGCAGTTCTTC. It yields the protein CASSEKRSSYNEQFF.

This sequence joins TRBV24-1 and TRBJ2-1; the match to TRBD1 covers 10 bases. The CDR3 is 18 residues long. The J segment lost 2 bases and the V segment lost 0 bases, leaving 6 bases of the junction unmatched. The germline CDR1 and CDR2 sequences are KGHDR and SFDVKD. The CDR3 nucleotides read TGTGCCACCAGTGATTTGCCGGGACAGGGGCTGCCCTACAATGAGCAGTTCTTC. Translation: CATSDLPGQGLPYNEQFF.

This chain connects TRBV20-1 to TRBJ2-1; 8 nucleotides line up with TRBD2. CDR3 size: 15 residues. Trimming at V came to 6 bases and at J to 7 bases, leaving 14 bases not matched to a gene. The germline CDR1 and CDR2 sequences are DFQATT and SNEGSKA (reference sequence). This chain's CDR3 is CSADNGGVLQNEQFF. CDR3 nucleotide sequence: TGCAGTGCAGACAACGGGGGGGTTCTTCAGAATGAGCAGTTCTTC.

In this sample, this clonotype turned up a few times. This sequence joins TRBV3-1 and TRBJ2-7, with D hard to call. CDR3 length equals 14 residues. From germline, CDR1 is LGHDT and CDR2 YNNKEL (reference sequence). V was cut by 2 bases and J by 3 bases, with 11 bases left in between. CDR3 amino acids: CASSQTVLGYEQYF. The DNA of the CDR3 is TGTGCCAGCAGCCAAACGGTATTAGGCTACGAGCAGTACTTC.

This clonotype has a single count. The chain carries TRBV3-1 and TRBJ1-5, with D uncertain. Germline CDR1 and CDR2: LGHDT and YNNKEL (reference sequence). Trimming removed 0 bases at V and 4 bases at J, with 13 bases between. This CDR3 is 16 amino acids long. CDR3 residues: CASSQDWASGNQPQHF. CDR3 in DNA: TGTGCCAGCAGCCAAGATTGGGCGTCGGGGAATCAGCCCCAGCATTTT.

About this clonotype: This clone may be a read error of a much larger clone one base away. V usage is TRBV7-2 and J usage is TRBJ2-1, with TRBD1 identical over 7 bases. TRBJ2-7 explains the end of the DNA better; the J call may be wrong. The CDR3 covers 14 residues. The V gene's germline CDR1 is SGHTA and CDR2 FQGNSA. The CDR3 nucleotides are TGTGCCAGCAGCGTCTGGGACAGAACCTACGAGCAGTACTTC. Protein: CASSVWDRTYEQYF.

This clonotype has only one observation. CDR3 nucleotides: TGTGCCAGCAGCTTATTTCCGCCGGCCGGGGAGACCCAGTACTTC. It codes for CASSLFPPAGETQYF. The chain has TRBV7-2 and TRBJ2-5; the D is unclear. Trimming shortened V by 2 bases and J by 5 bases, and 15 bases separated the two germline ends. This CDR3 spans 15 amino acids. Per germline, CDR1 SGHTA and CDR2 FQGNSA.

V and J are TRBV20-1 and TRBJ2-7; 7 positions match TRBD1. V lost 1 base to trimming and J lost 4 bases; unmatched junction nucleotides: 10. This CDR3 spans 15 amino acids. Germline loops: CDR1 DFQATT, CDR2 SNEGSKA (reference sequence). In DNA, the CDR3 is TGCAGTGCTAGAGTAACCGGGACAGAAAGATACGAGCAGTACTTC. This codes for CSARVTGTERYEQYF.

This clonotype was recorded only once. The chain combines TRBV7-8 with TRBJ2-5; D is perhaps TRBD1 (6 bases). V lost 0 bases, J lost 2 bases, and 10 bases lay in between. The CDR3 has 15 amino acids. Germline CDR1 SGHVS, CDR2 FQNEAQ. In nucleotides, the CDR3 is TGTGCCAGCAGCTTAGCGAGCAGGGGACAAGAGACCCAGTACTTC. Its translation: CASSLASRGQETQYF.

CDR3 region: CSARGKLHKYQETQYF. For the CDR3, the DNA is TGCAGTGCTAGAGGCAAACTACACAAGTACCAAGAGACCCAGTACTTC. The rearrangement joins TRBV20-1 to TRBJ2-5; no firm D call. The V end was cut by 1 base, the J end by 0 bases, with 15 bases between. Germline CDR1 reads DFQATT; CDR2 reads SNEGSKA (reference sequence). This CDR3 region has 16 residues.

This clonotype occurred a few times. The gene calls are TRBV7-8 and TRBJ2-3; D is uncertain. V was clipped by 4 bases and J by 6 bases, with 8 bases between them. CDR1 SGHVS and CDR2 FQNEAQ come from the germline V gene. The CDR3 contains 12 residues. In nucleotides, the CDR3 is TGTGCCAGCAGCTCGATGGTGGATACGCAGTATTTT. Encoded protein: CASSSMVDTQYF.

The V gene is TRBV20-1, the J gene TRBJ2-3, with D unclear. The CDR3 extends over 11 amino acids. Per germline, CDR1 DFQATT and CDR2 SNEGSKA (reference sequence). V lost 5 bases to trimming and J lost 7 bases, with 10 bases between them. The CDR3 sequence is CSAPKKNTQYF. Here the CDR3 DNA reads TGCAGTGCTCCTAAAAAGAATACGCAGTATTTT.

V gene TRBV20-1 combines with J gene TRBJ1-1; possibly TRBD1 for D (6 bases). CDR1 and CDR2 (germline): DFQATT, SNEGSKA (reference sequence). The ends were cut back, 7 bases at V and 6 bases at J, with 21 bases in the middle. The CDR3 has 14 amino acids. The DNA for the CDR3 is TGCAGTGGAGGGCGGGGGGCAGAGGGGGCTGAAGCTTTCTTT. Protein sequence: CSGGRGAEGAEAFF.

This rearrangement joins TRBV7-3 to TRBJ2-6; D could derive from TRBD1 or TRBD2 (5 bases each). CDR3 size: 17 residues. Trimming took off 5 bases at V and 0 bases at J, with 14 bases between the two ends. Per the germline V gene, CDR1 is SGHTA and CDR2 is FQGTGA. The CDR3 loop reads CASSPMGRSSGANVLTF. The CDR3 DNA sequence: TGTGCCAGCAGCCCAATGGGACGGAGCTCTGGGGCCAACGTCCTGACTTTC.

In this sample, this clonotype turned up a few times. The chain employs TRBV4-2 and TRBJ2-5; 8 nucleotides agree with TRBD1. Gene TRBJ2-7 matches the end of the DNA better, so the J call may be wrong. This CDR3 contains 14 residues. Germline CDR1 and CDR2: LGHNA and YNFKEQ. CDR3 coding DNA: TGTGCCAGCAGCCAAGAGGACAGGGTATCCGAGCAGTACTTC. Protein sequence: CASSQEDRVSEQYF.

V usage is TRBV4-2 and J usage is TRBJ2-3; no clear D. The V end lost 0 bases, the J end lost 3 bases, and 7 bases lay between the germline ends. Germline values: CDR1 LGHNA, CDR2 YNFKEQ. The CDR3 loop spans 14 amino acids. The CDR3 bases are TGTGCCAGCAGCCAAGAAGCCGCAACAGATACGCAGTATTTT. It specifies CASSQEAATDTQYF.